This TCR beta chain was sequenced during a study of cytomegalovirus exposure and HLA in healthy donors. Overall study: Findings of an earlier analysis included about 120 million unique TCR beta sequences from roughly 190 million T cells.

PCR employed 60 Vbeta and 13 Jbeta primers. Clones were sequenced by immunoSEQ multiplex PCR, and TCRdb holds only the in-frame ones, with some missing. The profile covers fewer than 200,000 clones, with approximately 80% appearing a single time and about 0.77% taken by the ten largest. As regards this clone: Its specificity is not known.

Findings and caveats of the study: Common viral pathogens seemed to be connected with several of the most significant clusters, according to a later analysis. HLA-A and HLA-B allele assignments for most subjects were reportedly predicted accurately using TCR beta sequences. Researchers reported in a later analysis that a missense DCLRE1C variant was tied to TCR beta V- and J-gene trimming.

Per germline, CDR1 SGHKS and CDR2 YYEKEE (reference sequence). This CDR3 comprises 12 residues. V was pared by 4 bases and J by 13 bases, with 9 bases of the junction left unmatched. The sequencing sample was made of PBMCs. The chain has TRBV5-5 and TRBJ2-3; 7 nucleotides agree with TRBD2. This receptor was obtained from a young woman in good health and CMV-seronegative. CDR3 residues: CASSHGTTDKYF. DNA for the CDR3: TGTGCCAGCAGCCACGGGACTACAGATAAGTATTTT.